This T cell receptor beta chain was identified during a study of blood T cell repertoires in COVID-19 (dated by TCRdb to between 2020 and 2021). For context, the study as a whole: Samples covering the acute and convalescent phases of COVID-19 were provided by collaborators in the United States, Italy and Spain. The prospective study material was composed of cDNA or gDNA derived from T cells, B-cell-depleted T cells, or PBMCs. Deeply sampled blood TCRbeta repertoires from subjects exposed to, actively infected with, or recovered from COVID-19 were included in the dataset. The repertoires were made available in a free public database intended to serve as a resource for research on the immune response to SARS-CoV-2. The samples were drawn from the first 160 participants of the ongoing ImmuneRACE study and from 950 to 1,500 subjects provided by 6 global collaborators. Nearly every sample came with metadata listing a de-identified subject ID, COVID-19 status, age in years and sex. Where available, HLA class I and class II types were obtained from metadata supplied by the sample provider rather than from assay-based typing.

Each collaborating institution followed its own protocols to collect whole blood in K2EDTA tubes. For TCRbeta analysis, collaborators shipped samples in one of three forms: frozen whole blood, isolated PBMCs, or DNA extracted from either of those sample types. General findings and caveats noted by the study authors: How much clinical and demographic metadata was included differed by source and by participant, and the metadata was provided uncurated.

Comment on this clone: Its binding antigen is unknown. No much larger clonotype is one base removed from it; base qualities were not supplied.

V is cut back by 0 bases and J by 4 bases, with 6 bases in the junction unmatched. Its CDR3 holds 15 amino acids, cysteine through phenylalanine. Of all the DNA, just the CDR3 is kept, 45 bases in frame from base 1. Looking up the germline V gene yields CDR1 MNHEY and CDR2 SVGAGI. The immunoSEQ Assay, a bias-controlled multiplex PCR, was used to amplify TCRbeta CDR3 regions from genomic DNA. Processing in the source paper ran as follows. Within the assay, amplification of reference gene primers was used to estimate how many nucleated cells each sample contained. To quantify the absolute abundance of each unique TCRbeta CDR3 rearrangement, sequence reads were collapsed and filtered. For each sample, productive Simpson clonality was calculated by taking the square root of Simpson's diversity index across productive rearrangements. The table was pulled from immuneACCESS by TCRdb, which kept in-frame rearrangements only. Such tables lose some clones; where checked, under half of the loss comes from unresolved V genes, and the rest has no known cause. From that table come the V and J calls and clone size; the DNA was used to work out D and trimming. A total of 80,000 or so clones appear in this sample, approximately 86% of them only once. The ten largest make up around 1.9% of the sample.

The sample taken for sequencing was peripheral blood. The chain couples TRBV6-5 to TRBJ2-7; TRBD2 fits 7 bases in the junction. The TCR sequence derives from a woman aged 60-75 years with acute or convalescent COVID-19. For the CDR3, the sequence is CASSYSAGGGYEQYF. The DNA is TGTGCCAGCAGTTACTCGGCAGGCGGGGGTTACGAGCAGTACTTC.